The TCR beta chain under discussion was sequenced for a study of T cells in Graves' hyperthyroidism and ophthalmopathy. Amplified regions were TCR beta CDR3 sequences from RNA transcripts. First-round RT-PCR targeting the TCR CDR3 was performed with the HTBI primer set. Each CDR3 protein gets one entry after TCRdb re-called the multiplex PCR reads with MiXCR. The sample has more than 500,000 distinct CDR3 sequences, roughly 14% seen once. In this sample, this clonotype turned up many times. CDR3 length: 14 amino acids. Germline V gene sequence: CDR1 SGHTA, CDR2 FQGNSA. V dropped 2 bases and J dropped 1 base, with 9 bases sitting between them.

The chain uses TRBV7-2 and TRBJ2-7; D is undetermined. Sequenced material: blood. This TCR derives from a woman aged 40 to 50 with Graves' ophthalmopathy. CDR3 protein: CASSLYTESYEQYF. Written as DNA, the CDR3 is TGTGCCAGCAGCTTATACACTGAGTCCTACGAGCAGTACTTC.